Listed below are T cell receptor beta chains from one sample, sequenced in a study of Graves' ophthalmopathy and Graves' hyperthyroidism. TCRdb independently ran MiXCR on the multiplex PCR reads; one entry per CDR3 protein. Of 600,000 to 700,000 distinct CDR3 sequences in the sample, more than 40% were seen once. Source material: peripheral blood. These receptors all come from an adult man with Graves' ophthalmopathy. CDR3s include the opening cysteine and the closing phenylalanine or tryptophan. A D gene is named only where the DNA matches it firmly. Some rows have no size entry. The others give once, few or many, or a class for an expanded clone.

>TRBJ1-2|.|.|TRBV19
TGTGCCAGTAGTTCCCTAAGCACAGGGAGGTTGTATGGCTACACCTTC
CASSSLSTGRLYGYTF
>TRBJ2-5|few|.|TRBV4-1
TGCGCCAGCAGCCCCCTGGGGCTAGTAGTACAAGAGACCCAGTACTTC
CASSPLGLVVQETQYF
>TRBJ1-4|.|TRBD1|TRBV10-3
TGTGCCATCAGGAAAAATCCGGGACAGGGGGCGCAAAGTGAAAAACTGTTTTTT
CAIRKNPGQGAQSEKLFF
>TRBJ1-2|.|TRBD1|TRBV27
TGTGCCAGCAGTTTCACCTCGGCCGGGACAGGCTATGGCTACACCTTC
CASSFTSAGTGYGYTF
>TRBJ2-7|few|TRBD1|TRBV10-3
TGTGCCATCGGTGAGACAGGGCTCGAGCAGTACTTC
CAIGETGLEQYF
>TRBJ1-2|many|.|TRBV10-3
TGTGCCCTTTCACTCGAGGGTAGTTACGGCTACACCTTC
CALSLEGSYGYTF
>TRBJ1-3|.|.|TRBV3-1
TGTGCCAGCAGCCAAGGGGGGATCTCTGGAAACACCATATATTTT
CASSQGGISGNTIYF
>TRBJ2-5|once|TRBD2|TRBV7-6
TGTGCCAGCAGTTACGACCGGGAGGGACTAGCGGGCCAAGAGACCCAGTACTTC
CASSYDREGLAGQETQYF
>TRBJ2-1|many|.|TRBV9
TGTGCCAGCAGCGTAGGGTCCTCCCTAGAGTCTGGCGATGAGCAGTTCTTC
CASSVGSSLESGDEQFF
>TRBJ1-6|.|.|TRBV19
TGTGCCAGTAGTATAGGGGCCCCTCAGGGGTCACCCCTCCACTTT
CASSIGAPQGSPLHF
>TRBJ1-6|few|.|TRBV6-6
TGTGCCAGCAGTCTACGACAGACCCTGTATAATTCACCCCTCCACTTT
CASSLRQTLYNSPLHF
>TRBJ2-7|few|TRBD1|TRBV7-2
TGTGCCAGCAGCCTTGGACAGGGGTTCGACGAGCAGTACTTC
CASSLGQGFDEQYF
>TRBJ1-5|many|TRBD1|TRBV10-3
TGTGCCATCAGTGATGGACAGGATCAGCCCCAGCATTTT
CAISDGQDQPQHF
>TRBJ2-7|many|TRBD2|TRBV5-1
TGCGCCAGCAGCCCCGTGGTAGCGGGACCCTCCTACGAGCAGTACTTC
CASSPVVAGPSYEQYF
>TRBJ1-5|many|TRBD1|TRBV20-1
TGCAGTGCTAGAGATCGGGGGGGACAGGGGAGCAATCAGCCCCAGCATTTT
CSARDRGGQGSNQPQHF
>TRBJ2-5|many|.|TRBV20-1
TGCAGTGCTAGACGGTGGGGTCAGTGGACCCAGTACTTC
CSARRWGQWTQYF
>TRBJ2-2|.|TRBD1|TRBV2
TGTGCCAGCAGTCAGGGGGTGGGAATAAACACGAACACCGGGGAGCTGTTTTTT
CASSQGVGINTNTGELFF
>TRBJ1-4|many|.|TRBV19
TGTGCCAGTAGTAATACGCGGGGAATTGGAGAAAAACTGTTTTTT
CASSNTRGIGEKLFF
>TRBJ1-4|.|TRBD1|TRBV10-3
TGTGCCATCAGTGATGGACAGGTTAATGAAAAACTGTTTTTT
CAISDGQVNEKLFF
>TRBJ2-7|few|TRBD2|TRBV19
TGTGCCAGTAGTCCATTAGCGGGGGCCAGCTCCTACGAGCAGTACTTC
CASSPLAGASSYEQYF
>TRBJ1-2|.|.|TRBV7-3
TGTGCCAGCAGCTTATTGGGAGGGAGGGGAGGCTATGGCTACACCTTC
CASSLLGGRGGYGYTF
>TRBJ2-7|.|.|TRBV7-9
TGTGCCAGCAGCTTCCCAAGGGCGAACACCGGGGAGCTGTACTTC
CASSFPRANTGELYF
>TRBJ2-7|.|TRBD1|TRBV29-1
TGCAGCGTTGCCTTCGACAGGGCGAGGGGGTACGAGCAGTACTTC
CSVAFDRARGYEQYF
>TRBJ1-2|many|.|TRBV7-9
TGTGCCAGCAGCCCTACTCAGACAGGCCCAACATACTATGGCTACACCTTC
CASSPTQTGPTYYGYTF
>TRBJ2-5|many|.|TRBV7-2
TGTGCCAGCAGCTTAGATTCCGGGTGGGAGACCCAGTACTTC
CASSLDSGWETQYF
>TRBJ2-5|.|.|TRBV29-1
TGCAGCTTCCCGGGGGCGCAGGAGACCCAGTACTTC
CSFPGAQETQYF
>TRBJ1-5|few|.|TRBV4-1
TGCGCCAGCAGCCAGACGGGGACTCAGCCCCAGCATTTT
CASSQTGTQPQHF
>TRBJ1-3|.|TRBD1|TRBV7-9
TGTGCCAGCAGCTGGAGGGACAGTTCTGGAAACACCATATATTTT
CASSWRDSSGNTIYF
>TRBJ2-5|many|.|TRBV12-3/TRBV12-4
TGTGCCAGCAGTGATCCGGGGGCCCAGTACTTC
CASSDPGAQYF
>TRBJ2-5|.|.|TRBV7-9
TGTGCCATCAGTGAGACGACGGGGGAGACCCAGTACTTC
CAISETTGETQYF
>TRBJ2-6|.|.|TRBV2
TGTGCCAGCAGCGCCTTCGGGACTGGGGCCAACGTCCTGACTTTC
CASSAFGTGANVLTF
>TRBJ1-2|few|.|TRBV4-3
TGCGCCAGCAGCCAATCGGGACACGTAGAAGGCTACACCTTC
CASSQSGHVEGYTF
>TRBJ1-1|many|.|TRBV5-6
TGTGCCAGCAGCTTGGATAGGCAGGGGATGAACACTGAAGCTTTCTTT
CASSLDRQGMNTEAFF
>TRBJ2-7|.|TRBD1|TRBV4-1
TGCGCCAGCAGCCAAGTTAGGGACAGGTACGAGCAGTACTTC
CASSQVRDRYEQYF
>TRBJ2-2|.|.|TRBV10-3
TGTGCCAGCAGTCTCAGGACAGAAGCCGGGGAGCTGTTTTTT
CASSLRTEAGELFF
>TRBJ1-1|many|.|TRBV6-5
TGTGCCAGCAGTAAAGACGCAGGGGACACTGAAGCTTTCTTT
CASSKDAGDTEAFF
>TRBJ1-2|.|.|TRBV15
TGTGCCACCAGCAGCGAAACAGGGCCGGGGGCCGGGTATGGCTACACCTTC
CATSSETGPGAGYGYTF
>TRBJ1-6|.|.|TRBV10-3
TGTGCCATCAGTGGGCCTGACCGCGGCCTCGATTCGCCCCTCCACTTT
CAISGPDRGLDSPLHF
>TRBJ1-1|many|.|TRBV12-3/TRBV12-4
TGTGCCAGCAGTCAGGGTGGCCCTGAAGCTTTCTTT
CASSQGGPEAFF
>TRBJ1-2|.|.|TRBV2
TGTGCCAGCAGTGTGGACCGGGATGGCTATGGCTACACCTTC
CASSVDRDGYGYTF
>TRBJ2-7|many|TRBD1|TRBV20-1
TGCAGTGCGGACAGGGCGGACTACGAGCAGTACTTC
CSADRADYEQYF
>TRBJ2-5|.|.|TRBV2
TGTGCCAGCAGGAGGACTTTTGGAGAGACCCAGTACTTC
CASRRTFGETQYF
>TRBJ2-2|.|TRBD2|TRBV7-2
TGTGCCAGCAGCCACACGGGACTAGCGGTCACCGGGGAGCTGTTTTTT
CASSHTGLAVTGELFF
>TRBJ1-2|.|.|TRBV9
TGTGCCAGCAGCGTAGGAGGGTTAACCCCCTACACCTTC
CASSVGGLTPYTF
>TRBJ2-1|.|TRBD2|TRBV19
TGTGCCAGTAGTTTGAGCGGGGGGAGGGATGAGCAGTTCTTC
CASSLSGGRDEQFF
>TRBJ1-2|many|.|TRBV19
TGTGCCAGTAGTTCCAGGGGAGAGCACACCTTC
CASSSRGEHTF
>TRBJ1-6|.|.|TRBV6-5
TGTGCCAGCAGTTACTCAGGGAGTTCACCCCTCCACTTT
CASSYSGSSPLHF
>TRBJ1-3|.|TRBD1|TRBV7-9
TGTGCCAGCAGCCGGGACAGGCTCGCTGGAAACACCATATATTTT
CASSRDRLAGNTIYF
>TRBJ1-2|many|.|TRBV6-5
TGTGCCAGCAGTTACCTACAGGGTCATGGCTACACCTTC
CASSYLQGHGYTF
>TRBJ2-5|many|.|TRBV7-9
TGTGCCAGCAGCTTCAGGGGTTGGGAGACCCAGTACTTC
CASSFRGWETQYF
>TRBJ1-1|many|.|TRBV20-1
TGCAGTGCTAAAGCGAACACTGAAGCTTTCTTT
CSAKANTEAFF
>TRBJ1-2|.|TRBD1|TRBV29-1
TGCAGCGTTGGGGGACAGCCTAACAGCTACACCTTC
CSVGGQPNSYTF